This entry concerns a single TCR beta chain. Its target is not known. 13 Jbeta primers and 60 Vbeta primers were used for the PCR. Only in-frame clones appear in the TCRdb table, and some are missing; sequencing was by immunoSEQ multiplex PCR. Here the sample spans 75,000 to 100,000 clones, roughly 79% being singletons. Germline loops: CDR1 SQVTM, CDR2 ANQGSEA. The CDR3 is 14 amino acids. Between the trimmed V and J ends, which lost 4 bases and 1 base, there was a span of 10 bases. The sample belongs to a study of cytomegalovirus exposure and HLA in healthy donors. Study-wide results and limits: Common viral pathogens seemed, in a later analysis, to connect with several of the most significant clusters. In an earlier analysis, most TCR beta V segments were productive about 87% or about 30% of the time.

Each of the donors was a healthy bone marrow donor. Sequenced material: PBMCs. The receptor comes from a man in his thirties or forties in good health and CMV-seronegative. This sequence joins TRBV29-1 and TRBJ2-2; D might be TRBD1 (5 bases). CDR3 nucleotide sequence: TGCAGCGTTGGATTCGACAGGAACACCGGGGAGCTGTTTTTT. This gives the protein CSVGFDRNTGELFF.